This T cell receptor (beta chain) comes out of a study of T cell repertoires in cytomegalovirus infection. In the study overall: Public TCR beta signature analysis indicated the presence of both CMV infection and matching HLA type. Overall study findings and caveats: Dominating the ex vivo response were HLA-C-restricted CMV-specific TCR beta clonotypes. Cumulative public TCR beta family frequency identified carriers of CMV plus the relevant HLA.

TCRdb fed the reads into MiXCR, producing one record per CDR3 protein. The sample shows a few hundred thousand distinct CDR3 sequences, 15% to 20% of them seen only once. Note on this clonotype: Its antigen remains unidentified. A read error is possible here, since a much larger clone lies one base away.

This CDR3 is 14 amino acids long. V shed 2 bases and J shed 2 bases, with 10 bases lying between them. CDR1 and CDR2 (germline): SGHVS, FNYEAQ. The chain employs TRBV7-6 and TRBJ2-7; TRBD1 is a possible D gene (6 bases). This TCR came from a human donor in good health (CMV status not recorded). Some clones in this sample may be carry-over from other donors' samples. The sequenced material came from PBMCs. CDR3 residues: CASSLQGNPYEQYF. CDR3 coding DNA: TGTGCCAGCAGCTTACAGGGGAACCCCTACGAGCAGTACTTC. Complete variable domain (other parts from reference TRBV7-6 and TRBJ2-7): GAGVSQSPRYKVTKRGQDVALRCDPISGHVSLYWYRQALGQGPEFLTYFNYEAQQDKSGLPNDRFSAERPEGSISTLTIQRTEQRDSAMYRCASSLQGNPYEQYFGPGTRLTVT.